This T cell receptor beta chain was identified during a study of shared clonotypes between healthy human individuals. Across the whole study: CD8 memory received one plate per donor, CD8 naive two, CD4 memory three and CD4 naive three. Regarding the study as a whole: Generation probabilities were higher for clonotypes shared across all four sorted-subset donors than for unshared ones. Owing to a small donor count, the genetic and exposure-history diversity represented was limited. Rarefaction demonstrated incomplete sorted-subset sequencing despite large depth.

Positively selected for CCR7, the CD45RO-negative cells used as naive CD8 cells excluded terminally differentiated effector memory CD45RA+ cells. There are 16 residues in the CDR3. CDR1 and CDR2 from the germline V gene are MNHEY and SMNVEV (reference sequence). Trimming removed 5 bases from V and 0 bases from J; junction bases left unmatched: 8. As for this clone: What it binds is unknown.

Profiled with immunoSEQ multiplex PCR; TCRdb holds only in-frame clones, not every one. The sample lists about 2 million clones, about 94% occurring once. The clonotype originates from a man younger than 35 in good health. What was sequenced was naive CD8+ T cells sorted from blood. The chain carries TRBV27 and TRBJ2-3; 7 bases agree with TRBD2. CDR3 nucleotides: TGTGCCAGCAGTAAAAGGACTAGTTTTAGCACAGATACGCAGTATTTT. Translated: CASSKRTSFSTDTQYF.